These 15 T cell receptor beta chains originate from one sample sequenced in a study of control samples from healthy donors and cancer patients. Some clones are missing from TCRdb's copy, which holds only in-frame ones; the method was immunoSEQ multiplex PCR. The sample shows about 110,000 clones, approximately 90% of them seen only once. Input material: blood. These receptors were taken from a woman in her forties or fifties in good health.

This clone was counted a single time. The CDR3 sequence is CASNLQGRSEKLFF. The CDR3 nucleotides read TGTGCCAGCAACTTACAGGGGCGATCTGAAAAACTGTTTTTT. The chain joins TRBV2 to TRBJ1-4; 7 bases are shared with TRBD1. Germline V gives CDR1 SNHLY, CDR2 FYNNEI. This CDR3 contains 14 residues. V lost 7 bases and J lost 7; bases outside the gene matches: 9. The full variable domain, with the rest looked up from reference TRBV2 and TRBJ1-4, is EPEVTQTPSHQVTQMGQEVILRCVPISNHLYFYWYRQILGQKVEFLVSFYNNEISEKSEIFDDQFSVERPDGSNFTLKIRSTKLEDSAMYFCASNLQGRSEKLFFGSGTQLSVL.

This clone was counted only a few times. One end of the junction does not line up with germline, which may come from a read error. The V gene is TRBV11-2, the J gene TRBJ1-2, with TRBD1 as a possible D gene (5 bases). This CDR3 is built from 12 residues. Germline V gives CDR1 SGHAT, CDR2 FQNNGV. The CDR3 DNA is TGTGCCAGCAGCTTTGGGTTTCGGGGCAAGGCCTTC. It translates to CASSFGFRGKAF.

The V and J genes are TRBV18 and TRBJ1-1; D is unresolved. The CDR3 covers 14 residues. Germline CDR1 and CDR2: KGHSH and LQKENI. V was clipped by 3 bases and J by 4 bases, with 12 bases between them. The DNA of the CDR3 is TGTGCCAGCTCACCTGGTTTCGGAGGCACTGAAGCTTTCTTT. Protein sequence: CASSPGFGGTEAFF.

The J gene is TRBJ2-2, the V gene TRBV7-8; D is possibly TRBD1 (6 bases). Looked up from germline, CDR1 is SGHVS and CDR2 is FQNEAQ. Trimming took 2 bases from V and 8 from J, leaving 15 bases between them. The CDR3 has 15 residues. CDR3 DNA: TGTGCCAGCAGCTTACGGGACACTTGGGTGGGGGAGCTGTTTTTT. Translated, it gives CASSLRDTWVGELFF.

V usage is TRBV5-1 and J usage is TRBJ2-7; TRBD2 agrees at 8 bases. The CDR3 covers 16 residues. V lost 4 bases and J lost 2; bases outside the gene matches: 11. Germline values: CDR1 SGHRS, CDR2 YFSETQ. The CDR3 DNA sequence: TGCGCCAGCAGCCTTACCCGGGGGGGTAGTCCCTACGAGCAGTACTTC. Its translation: CASSLTRGGSPYEQYF.

CDR3 bases: TGTGCCAGCGGATACACTAGCGGGGGGGCTATTGACTACAATGAGCAGTTCTTC. Translation gives CASGYTSGGAIDYNEQFF. The chain links TRBV9 to TRBJ2-1, with TRBD2 matching over 13 bases. Germline V CDR1 and CDR2: SGDLS, YYNGEE. The CDR3 has 18 amino acids. Trimming cost V 7 bases and J 3 bases; bases outside gene matches: 13.

The chain employs TRBV3-1 (or the pseudogene TRBV3-2) and TRBJ2-7, with TRBD2 matching 7 bases. Per germline, CDR1 LGHDT and CDR2 YNNKEL (reference sequence). Unmatched junction bases numbered 2, after V lost 3 bases and J lost 3 bases. The CDR3 has 13 residues. The CDR3 region has the DNA TGTGCCAGCAGCCAGGGGGGGGGCTACGAGCAGTACGTC. Translated: CASSQGGGYEQYV.

J is TRBJ1-2 and V is TRBV19, with D uncertain. Per germline, CDR1 LNHDA and CDR2 SQIVND (reference sequence). The CDR3 consists of 15 residues. Trimming stripped 3 bases from V and 8 bases from J, with 19 bases between. Here the CDR3 reads CASSMRQATYGGYTF. The CDR3 region has the DNA TGTGCCAGTAGTATGCGGCAGGCCACCTATGGGGGCTACACCTTC. Full variable domain (outside the CDR3, taken from reference TRBV19 and TRBJ1-2): DGGITQSPKYLFRKEGQNVTLSCEQNLNHDAMYWYRQDPGQGLRLIYYSQIVNDFQKGDIAEGYSVSREKKESFPLTVTSAQKNPTAFYLCASSMRQATYGGYTFGSGTRLTVV.

The J gene is TRBJ2-6, the V gene TRBV12-3 or TRBV12-4; possibly TRBD1 or TRBD2 for D (5 bases each). V lost 5 bases and J lost 8, with 10 bases in between. The CDR3 totals 13 residues. The CDR3, as DNA: TGTGCCAGCAGTCTGTGGGACCCCAACGTCCTGACTTTC. Translation gives CASSLWDPNVLTF.

The V and J genes are TRBV19 and TRBJ2-5; no definite D call. V dropped 5 bases and J dropped 2 bases, with 12 bases sitting between them. CDR1 is LNHDA and CDR2 is SQIVND in the germline V gene (reference sequence). The CDR3 contains 14 residues. CDR3 protein: CASSLTSAQETQYF. The CDR3 DNA sequence: TGTGCCAGTAGTCTGACCAGCGCTCAAGAGACCCAGTACTTC.

This clone was counted a single time. This chain joins TRBV12-3 or TRBV12-4 and TRBJ1-2; D unclear. The CDR3 extends over 13 amino acids. V lost 3 bases to trimming and J lost 4 bases, with 9 bases between them. This CDR3 reads CASSFRQGYGYTF. The DNA of the CDR3 is TGTGCCAGCAGTTTCCGACAAGGCTATGGCTACACCTTC.

The genes are TRBV6-4 and TRBJ2-2; the D call may be TRBD1 or TRBD2 (5 bases each). This CDR3 comprises 16 residues. In germline, CDR1 is MRHNA, CDR2 SNTAGT. Between the trimmed V and J ends, which lost 7 bases and 3 bases, there was a span of 18 bases. The CDR3 DNA reads TGTGCCAGCACCCCCTCCGAGGGGCAAGACACCGGGGAGCTGTTTTTT. Translating gives CASTPSEGQDTGELFF.

This clone appeared a few times. V is TRBV2 and J is TRBJ2-1, with TRBD2 matching over 10 bases. The CDR3 covers 16 residues. Trimming cost V 6 bases and J 4 bases; bases outside gene matches: 9. Germline V gives CDR1 SNHLY, CDR2 FYNNEI. The CDR3 DNA is TGTGCCAGCAGACTAGCGGGACTCAACCCGTACAATGAGCAGTTCTTC. Translating gives CASRLAGLNPYNEQFF.

This clone qualifies as medium-sized. CDR3 amino acids: CASSRRQGMGTEAFF. DNA for the CDR3: TGTGCCAGCAGCCGTAGACAGGGTATGGGCACTGAAGCTTTCTTT. J is TRBJ1-1 and V is TRBV11-2; 7 bases agree with TRBD1. This CDR3 is 15 amino acids long. The germline V gene encodes CDR1 SGHAT and CDR2 FQNNGV. V shed 5 bases, J shed 4 bases, and the junction held 10 bases outside the gene matches.

This chain joins TRBV19 and TRBJ1-1, with D unclear. From germline, CDR1 is LNHDA and CDR2 SQIVND (reference sequence). CDR3 size: 11 residues. The germline V and J ends were trimmed by 6 bases and 7 bases, with 9 bases remaining between them. This CDR3 is CASSLTREAFF. CDR3 in DNA: TGTGCCAGTAGCCTGACCCGTGAAGCTTTCTTT.